A selection of T cell receptor beta chains follows, all from one sample in a study of CD8 T cells in Susac syndrome. MiXCR, applied by TCRdb to the immunoSEQ multiplex PCR reads, yields one record per CDR3 protein. The sample gives some 150,000 distinct CDR3 sequences, 95% to 96% of which show up once; 0.14% to 0.15% is in the top ten. The sample consisted of CD8+ T cells from PBMCs. Every receptor here comes from a human donor with multiple sclerosis. The CDR3 runs from the conserved cysteine through the conserved F or W. A D gene is named only where the DNA matches it firmly. Clone size is stated in some rows and not others, as once, few, many or a class when expanded.

TRBJ1-6,.,TRBD1,TRBV6-1,CASSRDRGLRENSPLHF,TGTGCCAGCAGTAGGGACAGGGGGCTTAGGGAAAATTCACCCCTCCACTTT
TRBJ2-3,once,.,TRBV12-3/TRBV12-4,CASSFATYTDTQYF,TGTGCCAGCAGTTTTGCCACTTACACAGATACGCAGTATTTT
TRBJ1-1,.,TRBD1,TRBV27,CASSTWGGTGIRDTEAFF,TGTGCCAGCAGTACCTGGGGTGGGACAGGGATTCGGGACACTGAAGCTTTCTTT
TRBJ1-1,.,TRBD1,TRBV13,CASSADWTGNTEAFF,TGTGCCAGCAGCGCAGATTGGACAGGGAACACTGAAGCTTTCTTT
TRBJ1-2,.,.,TRBV6-5,CASSSTGGLYYGYTF,TGTGCCAGCAGTTCCACCGGGGGCTTATACTATGGCTACACCTTC
TRBJ1-6,.,.,TRBV2,CASSEIPPLHF,TGTGCCAGCAGTGAAATCCCGCCCCTCCACTTT
TRBJ2-5,.,TRBD1,TRBV9,CASSRKQGAGETQYF,TGTGCCAGCAGCCGAAAACAGGGGGCGGGAGAGACCCAGTACTTC
TRBJ2-7,.,.,TRBV29-1,CSVVGDERGYEQYF,TGCAGCGTTGTGGGGGATGAGAGGGGCTACGAGCAGTACTTC
TRBJ2-5,.,TRBD2,TRBV6-6,CASSSRLAETQYF,TGTGCCAGCAGTTCCCGACTAGCGGAGACCCAGTACTTC
TRBJ2-7,.,TRBD1,TRBV9,CASSARDRSNEQYF,TGTGCCAGCAGCGCCCGGGACAGGTCCAACGAGCAGTACTTC